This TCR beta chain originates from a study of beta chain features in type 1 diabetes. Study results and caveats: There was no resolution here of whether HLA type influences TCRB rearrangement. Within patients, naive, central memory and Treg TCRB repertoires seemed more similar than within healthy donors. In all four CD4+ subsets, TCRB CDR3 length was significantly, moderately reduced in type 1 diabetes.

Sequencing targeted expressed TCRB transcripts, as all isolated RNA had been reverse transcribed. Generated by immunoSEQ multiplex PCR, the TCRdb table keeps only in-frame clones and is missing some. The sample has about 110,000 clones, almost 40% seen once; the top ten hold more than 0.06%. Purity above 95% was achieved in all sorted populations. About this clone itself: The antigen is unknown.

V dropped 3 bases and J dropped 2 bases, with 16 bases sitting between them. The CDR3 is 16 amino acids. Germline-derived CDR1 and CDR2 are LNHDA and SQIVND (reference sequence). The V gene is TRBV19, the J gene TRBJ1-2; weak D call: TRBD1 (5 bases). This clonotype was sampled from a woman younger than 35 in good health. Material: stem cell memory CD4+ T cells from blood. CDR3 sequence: CASSIISAGQNYGYTF. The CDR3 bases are TGTGCCAGTAGTATTATATCGGCAGGACAAAACTATGGCTACACCTTC.